This is a list of T cell receptor beta chains from one sample in a study of blood T cell repertoires in COVID-19. The table came from immunoSEQ multiplex PCR; TCRdb's copy has only in-frame clones and leaves some out. The sample yields 4,500 to 5,500 clones, roughly 67% seen once. Sequenced: peripheral blood. These TCRs come from a human donor in a cohort sampled during active COVID-19. The CDR3 runs from the conserved cysteine through the conserved F or W. The order of the fields is V gene, D gene, J gene, clone size, CDR3 protein, CDR3 DNA. The D gene is left open where the match is weak. Rows give clone size only sometimes, using once, few, many, or a class for an expanded clone.

TRBV25-1,TRBD1,TRBJ2-7,once,CASSDRDRGFYEQYF,TGTGCCAGCAGTGACCGGGACAGGGGGTTCTACGAGCAGTACTTC
TRBV29-1,.,TRBJ1-2,.,CSVEKGGSHGYTF,TGCAGCGTTGAGAAGGGGGGGTCGCATGGCTACACCTTC
TRBV7-2,TRBD1,TRBJ2-7,.,CASSRSGTDSYEQYF,TGTGCCAGCAGCCGTTCCGGGACAGACTCCTACGAGCAGTACTTC
TRBV19,.,TRBJ2-2,.,CASSGARGRGTGELFF,TGTGCCAGTAGTGGGGCGCGGGGACGGGGCACCGGGGAGCTGTTTTTT
TRBV5-4,TRBD2,TRBJ2-5,.,CASRAGLAGQETQYF,TGTGCCAGCAGGGCTGGACTAGCGGGCCAAGAGACCCAGTACTTC
TRBV11-2,.,TRBJ1-2,.,CASSLGAGSGYTF,TGTGCCAGCAGCTTAGGAGCAGGAAGTGGCTACACCTTC
TRBV29-1,.,TRBJ2-7,.,CSVQLGAATKFEQYF,TGCAGCGTCCAGTTGGGGGCAGCGACGAAATTCGAGCAGTACTTC
TRBV11-2,.,TRBJ1-2,.,CASSFLQGPGGYTF,TGTGCCAGCAGCTTTCTTCAGGGGCCGGGGGGCTACACCTTC
TRBV27,.,TRBJ1-2,once,CASSYLNSLGGYTF,TGTGCCAGCAGTTACCTCAATTCTCTAGGCGGCTACACCTTC
TRBV3-1/TRBV3-2,.,TRBJ2-1,.,CASSLPLRQDYNEQFF,TGTGCCAGCAGCCTCCCCCTGCGACAGGACTACAATGAGCAGTTCTTC
TRBV7-8,.,TRBJ1-4,medium-sized,CASSPGPGNREKLFF,TGTGCCAGCAGCCCAGGGCCAGGGAACAGGGAAAAACTGTTTTTT
TRBV10-2,TRBD1,TRBJ1-1,.,CASSRGQGKTEAFF,TGCGCCAGCAGTAGGGGACAGGGGAAAACTGAAGCTTTCTTT
TRBV20-1,.,TRBJ1-2,.,CSASGSVYGYTF,TGCAGTGCTAGTGGGAGCGTCTATGGCTACACCTTC
TRBV7-9,.,TRBJ2-7,few,CASSSLSRGARYEQYF,TGTGCCAGCAGCTCCCTTTCCCGGGGGGCTCGGTACGAGCAGTACTTC
TRBV7-8,.,TRBJ2-1,.,CASSLRAGNEQFF,TGTGCCAGCAGCTTACGGGCGGGCAATGAGCAGTTCTTC
TRBV6-2/TRBV6-3,.,TRBJ2-7,.,CASSYSTGGASLQYF,TGTGCCAGCAGTTACTCCACAGGGGGGGCCTCGCTGCAGTACTTC
TRBV13,.,TRBJ1-6,few,CASSLRTSGGEGRPLHF,TGTGCCAGCAGCTTAAGGACCAGCGGGGGAGAAGGGCGACCCCTCCACTTT
TRBV9,.,TRBJ1-3,.,CASSVDGEGTIYF,TGTGCCAGCAGCGTAGACGGGGAAGGCACCATATATTTT